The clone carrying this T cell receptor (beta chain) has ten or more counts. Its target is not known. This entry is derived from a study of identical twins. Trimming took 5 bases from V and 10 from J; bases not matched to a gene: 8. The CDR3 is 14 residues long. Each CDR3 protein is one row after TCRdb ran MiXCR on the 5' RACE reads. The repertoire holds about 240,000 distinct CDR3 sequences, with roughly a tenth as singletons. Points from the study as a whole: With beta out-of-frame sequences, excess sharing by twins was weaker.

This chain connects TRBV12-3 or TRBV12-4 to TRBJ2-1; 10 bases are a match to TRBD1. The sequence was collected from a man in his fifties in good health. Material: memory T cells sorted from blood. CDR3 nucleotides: TGTGCCAGCAGTCCGGGACAGGGGAGTATGGAGCAGTTCTTC. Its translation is CASSPGQGSMEQFF.